This passage covers 27 T cell receptor beta chains from one sample sequenced in a study of T cell repertoires in cytomegalovirus infection. TCRdb re-called the reads through MiXCR, storing one row per CDR3 protein. The data hold some 390,000 distinct CDR3 sequences, with around 18% observed a single time. Sequencing used PBMCs. Receptor source: a human donor in good health (CMV status not recorded). Some clones in this sample may be carry-over from other donors' samples.

This clonotype was recorded many times. The DNA of the CDR3 is TGTGCCAGCAACCCAGGGGGGACCCAGTACTTC. Its protein product is CASNPGGTQYF. The rearrangement joins TRBV7-9 to TRBJ2-5, with TRBD1 matching over 7 bases. There are 11 residues in the CDR3. The V and J ends lost 7 bases and 7 bases, in that order; junction bases with no gene match: 3. CDR1 is SEHNR, CDR2 FQNEAQ, per germline (reference sequence).

This clonotype showed up many times. The chain carries TRBV6-1 and TRBJ1-2; 10 bases agree with TRBD1. This CDR3 spans 14 amino acids. Per the germline V gene, CDR1 is MNHNS and CDR2 is SASEGT. The V and J ends lost 5 bases and 7 bases, in that order; junction bases with no gene match: 7. The CDR3 DNA sequence: TGTGCCAGCAGTAGGGACAGGGGTTCTTCTGGCTACACCTTC. Its translation is CASSRDRGSSGYTF.

This clonotype was recorded at least ten times. The V gene is TRBV7-2, the J gene TRBJ2-1; a weak D match, TRBD2 (5 bases). This CDR3 comprises 13 residues. Germline V gene data show CDR1 as SGHTA and CDR2 as FQGNSA. Trimming pared 3 bases from V and 5 bases from J, leaving 8 bases between. DNA of the CDR3: TGTGCCAGCAGCTTTAGCGTTAACAATGAGCAGTTCTTC. Translated, it gives CASSFSVNNEQFF.

This chain connects TRBV29-1 to TRBJ2-2; 9 nucleotides align to TRBD1. Germline assignment: CDR1 SQVTM and CDR2 ANQGSEA. V shed 7 bases, J shed 0 bases, and the junction held 6 bases outside the gene matches. This CDR3 has 15 amino acids. This CDR3 reads CSGNTGGPNTGELFF. CDR3 DNA sequence: TGCAGCGGGAACACAGGGGGCCCGAACACCGGGGAGCTGTTTTTT.

The table lists this clonotype with many counts. This chain links TRBV11-2 with TRBJ1-1; 7 positions agree with TRBD1. The CDR3 covers 14 residues. Germline assignment: CDR1 SGHAT and CDR2 FQNNGV. Trimming took 3 bases from V and 5 from J; bases not matched to a gene: 6. In nucleotides, the CDR3 is TGTGCCAGCAGCTTGAATCGACAGGGTACTGAAGCTTTCTTT. Translated: CASSLNRQGTEAFF.

This clonotype occurred many times. This chain uses TRBV11-2 with TRBJ2-3; 10 bases align to TRBD2. The junction had 2 bases not matched to a gene; V was cut back by 4 bases and J by 1 base. Germline CDR1 reads SGHAT; CDR2 reads FQNNGV. CDR3 length: 15 amino acids. The CDR3 nucleotides read TGTGCCAGCAGCTCCGGGACTAGCGGCACAGATACGCAGTATTTT. Translating it yields CASSSGTSGTDTQYF.

At least ten counts were recorded for this clonotype. The genes are TRBV2 and TRBJ2-3; D is undetermined. V lost 3 bases to trimming and J lost 0 bases, with 16 bases between them. Germline V CDR1 and CDR2: SNHLY, FYNNEI. This CDR3 comprises 17 residues. CDR3 sequence: CASSELELGTSTDTQYF. The CDR3 DNA reads TGTGCCAGCAGTGAGTTGGAATTAGGAACTAGCACAGATACGCAGTATTTT.

This clonotype was observed a few times. V usage is TRBV27 and J usage is TRBJ2-1; D perhaps matches TRBD1 (6 bases). Trimming left V 0 bases short and J 8 bases short, with 8 bases between. CDR3 size: 13 residues. Germline values: CDR1 MNHEY, CDR2 SMNVEV (reference sequence). The CDR3 is CASSLSRGDEQFF. The CDR3 coding sequence is TGTGCCAGCAGTTTATCCAGGGGTGATGAGCAGTTCTTC.

This clonotype was picked up a small number of times. Here the CDR3 reads CATSRDPPSGIWYEQYF. The CDR3 coding sequence is TGTGCCACCAGCAGAGACCCGCCTAGCGGGATATGGTACGAGCAGTACTTC. This chain uses TRBV15 with TRBJ2-7, with 9 bases matching TRBD2. The CDR3 length is 17 residues. The V segment lost 0 bases and the J segment 4 bases; nucleotides outside the gene matches: 10. Looked up from germline, CDR1 is LNHNV and CDR2 is YYDKDF (reference sequence).

The chain links TRBV19 to TRBJ1-5; D ambiguous. The CDR3 consists of 14 residues. CDR1 is LNHDA, CDR2 SQIVND, per germline (reference sequence). The V and J ends lost 5 bases and 1 base respectively, with 9 bases between them. Here the CDR3 DNA reads TGTGCCAGTAGTCCCTTTGGGAGCAATCAGCCCCAGCATTTT. Protein: CASSPFGSNQPQHF.

This clonotype has a handful of counts. V is TRBV5-4 and J is TRBJ2-2; D is possibly TRBD1 or TRBD2 (5 bases each). The ends were cut back, 0 bases at V and 2 bases at J, with 8 bases in the middle. In germline, CDR1 is SGHNT, CDR2 YYREEE (reference sequence). This CDR3 is 15 amino acids long. As DNA, the CDR3 is TGTGCCAGCAGCTTGGGGGGGAGAAACACCGGGGAGCTGTTTTTT. Translated, it gives CASSLGGRNTGELFF.

The rearrangement joins TRBV11-2 to TRBJ2-5; no clear D gene. Trimming shortened V by 5 bases and J by 2 bases, and 15 bases separated the two germline ends. This CDR3 is 15 amino acids long. The germline CDR1 and CDR2 sequences are SGHAT and FQNNGV. Here the CDR3 reads CASSQRLDGQETQYF. The CDR3 DNA reads as TGTGCCAGCAGCCAGCGTTTGGACGGACAAGAGACCCAGTACTTC.

The rearrangement uses TRBV20-1 and TRBJ1-3; no clear D. Per the germline V gene, CDR1 is DFQATT and CDR2 is SNEGSKA (reference sequence). Trimming cost V 3 bases and J 0 bases, with 15 bases left between them. CDR3 length: 16 amino acids. The CDR3 DNA follows: TGCAGTGCTAGGCCCCCAACACAAGTCTCTGGAAACACCATATATTTT. Protein sequence: CSARPPTQVSGNTIYF.

This clonotype was picked up a small number of times. This chain connects TRBV19 to TRBJ2-2; 15 bases are a match to TRBD2. This CDR3 region has 18 residues. V was clipped by 7 bases and J by 0 bases; unmatched bases: 6. Germline CDR1 and CDR2: LNHDA and SQIVND (reference sequence). The CDR3: CASKPGLAGGANTGELFF. The DNA for the CDR3 is TGTGCCAGTAAACCGGGACTAGCGGGGGGCGCGAACACCGGGGAGCTGTTTTTT.

The genes are TRBV12-3 or TRBV12-4 and TRBJ1-2, with D maybe TRBD1 (6 bases). V was shortened by 3 bases and J by 8 bases, with 13 bases between the two germline ends. This CDR3 has 13 amino acids. The CDR3 nucleotides read TGTGCCAGCAGTTTGATCCAGGGGAAGGGCTACACCTTC. Translation gives CASSLIQGKGYTF.

The sample holds a few counts of this clonotype. This chain links TRBV18 with TRBJ1-2, with D uncertain. Germline CDR1 reads KGHSH; CDR2 reads LQKENI. With 0 bases removed from V and 0 bases from J, the gap between germline ends came to 5 bases. The CDR3 runs 14 residues. The CDR3 coding sequence is TGTGCCAGCTCACCACCCCCGGCTAACTATGGCTACACCTTC. Translating gives CASSPPPANYGYTF.

The V call is TRBV19, the J call TRBJ2-5, with 7 bases lining up with TRBD1. The germline CDR1 and CDR2 sequences are LNHDA and SQIVND (reference sequence). J gave up 2 bases and V 8 bases, and 11 bases lay outside the gene matches. The length of the CDR3 is 15 residues. The CDR3 region is CASLTLQGLQETQYF. The CDR3 DNA reads as TGTGCCAGTTTAACCCTACAGGGGCTTCAAGAGACCCAGTACTTC.

The V and J genes are TRBV29-1 and TRBJ2-6, with 7 positions matching TRBD2. This CDR3 comprises 15 residues. Germline assignment: CDR1 SQVTM and CDR2 ANQGSEA. V lost 3 bases, J lost 2 bases, and 4 bases stayed unmatched. In DNA form, the CDR3 reads TGCAGCGTTGAGCCTAGCGGAGCTGGGGCCAACGTCCTGACTTTC. It translates to CSVEPSGAGANVLTF.

This clonotype occurred many times. The V call is TRBV6-1, the J call TRBJ1-5, with D uncertain. The V end was cut by 8 bases, the J end by 4 bases, with 12 bases between. CDR1 MNHNS and CDR2 SASEGT come from the germline V gene. The CDR3 sequence is 13 residues long. CDR3 sequence (DNA): TGTGCCAGCTCTCCCCAGCTAAATCAGCCCCAGCATTTT. Translation gives CASSPQLNQPQHF.

This clonotype was counted many times. The chain uses TRBV7-6 and TRBJ2-3; 7 nucleotides agree with TRBD2. The germline V gene encodes CDR1 SGHVS and CDR2 FNYEAQ. The J segment lost 8 bases and the V segment lost 5 bases, leaving 10 bases of the junction unmatched. This CDR3 has 14 residues. The CDR3 protein is CASSPGTTPGTQYF. Here the CDR3 DNA reads TGTGCCAGCAGCCCCGGGACTACGCCGGGTACGCAGTATTTT.

This clonotype was seen many times. V is TRBV11-1 and J is TRBJ2-5, with D possibly being TRBD2 (6 bases). Germline CDR1 is SGHAT and CDR2 is FQDESV (reference sequence). Deletions cut 7 bases from V and 4 bases from J, with 22 bases between. This CDR3 spans 16 amino acids. The CDR3 region is CASTYDRAGGRETQYF. The CDR3 DNA reads TGTGCCAGCACCTACGACCGGGCCGGAGGGAGAGAGACCCAGTACTTC.

The chain couples TRBV12-3 or TRBV12-4 to TRBJ2-3; 10 nucleotides agree with TRBD2. V gave up 5 bases and J gave up 7 bases; unmatched junction bases: 6. This CDR3 is 14 amino acids long. CDR3 sequence: CASSLGLAENTQYF. CDR3 sequence (DNA): TGTGCCAGCAGTCTTGGACTAGCGGAAAATACGCAGTATTTT.

The sample holds many counts of this clonotype. The chain employs TRBV7-2 and TRBJ1-2, with a weak D call TRBD1 (6 bases). V lost 1 base to trimming and J lost 7 bases, with 10 bases between them. Per the germline V gene, CDR1 is SGHTA and CDR2 is FQGNSA. The CDR3 totals 13 residues. CDR3 loop: CASSLEDSRGYTF. The DNA for the CDR3 is TGTGCCAGCAGCTTAGAGGACAGCCGTGGCTACACCTTC.

The chain is built from TRBV6-1 and TRBJ2-5; a weak D match, TRBD1 (6 bases). The V end was cut by 3 bases, the J end by 6 bases, with 11 bases between. The CDR3 is 13 amino acids. In germline, CDR1 is MNHNS, CDR2 SASEGT. The CDR3 coding sequence is TGTGCCAGCAGTGACAGGGGTCTGAAGACCCAGTACTTC. Translated: CASSDRGLKTQYF.

V gene TRBV7-2 combines with J gene TRBJ2-5, with 14 positions matching TRBD2. CDR1 and CDR2 from the germline V gene are SGHTA and FQGNSA. CDR3 length: 17 residues. The J segment lost 4 bases and the V segment lost 5 bases, leaving 9 bases of the junction unmatched. The CDR3 sequence is CASSTGLAGGNLETQYF. CDR3 in DNA: TGTGCCAGCAGCACCGGACTAGCGGGAGGTAACTTAGAGACCCAGTACTTC.

The chain employs TRBV6-6 and TRBJ1-1, with TRBD1 as a possible D gene (5 bases). V was cut by 10 bases and J by 1 base, with 16 bases left in between. This CDR3 has 14 residues. Germline V CDR1 and CDR2: MNHNY, SVGAGI (reference sequence). This CDR3 reads CATTPGPQNTEAFF. CDR3 DNA sequence: TGTGCCACTACACCGGGACCTCAGAACACTGAAGCTTTCTTT.

This clonotype occurred many times. The rearrangement joins TRBV11-2 to TRBJ1-5; D is unresolved. Germline-derived CDR1 and CDR2 are SGHAT and FQNNGV. The CDR3 runs to 13 residues. Trimming removed 1 base at V and 6 bases at J, with 7 bases between. CDR3 coding DNA: TGTGCCAGCAGCTTAGGTGAGGGTCAGCCCCAGCATTTT. The encoded protein is CASSLGEGQPQHF.